Below are 8 T cell receptor beta chains sequenced from a single sample in a study of glioma-infiltrating T cells. TCR alpha and beta CDR3 regions were amplified from RNA using iRepertoire nested multiplex PCR. TCRdb re-called the multiplex PCR reads with MiXCR, one entry per CDR3 protein. The sample lists roughly 100,000 distinct CDR3 sequences; around 40% were seen once. The sample consisted of glioma tissue, nonneoplastic brain tissue, or PBMCs (not recorded which). These TCRs come from a human donor with low-grade glioma or glioblastoma, undergoing nonglioma brain surgery, or in good health (not recorded which).

Many counts were recorded for this clonotype. The chain couples TRBV20-1 to TRBJ1-1; D perhaps matches TRBD1 (5 bases). Trimming took 6 bases from V and 1 from J, leaving 15 bases between them. CDR1 and CDR2 from the germline V gene are DFQATT and SNEGSKA (reference sequence). CDR3 length: 14 residues. CDR3 protein: CSATRTRGNTEAFF. The CDR3 DNA reads TGCAGTGCGACAAGGACACGGGGGAACACTGAAGCTTTCTTT.

Notes on this clonotype: This may arise from a read error, as a much more abundant clone is one base away. The chain couples TRBV12-3 or TRBV12-4 to TRBJ2-3, with a weak D call TRBD2 (6 bases). V gave up 0 bases and J gave up 2 bases, with 12 bases separating them. The CDR3 has 16 residues. The DNA of the CDR3 is TGTGCCAGCAGTTTAGCGGGGGGAGGAACCACAGATACGCAGTATTTT. This encodes CASSLAGGGTTDTQYF.

Remarks on this clonotype: With a much larger clone just one base away, this may be a read error. The conserved phenylalanine or tryptophan is not found at the CDR3 terminus, so this likely reflects a read error. The genes are TRBV18 and TRBJ2-6; tentative D call: TRBD1 (6 bases). V was pared by 1 base and J by 0 bases, with 7 bases between. This CDR3 is 16 amino acids long. Germline CDR1 and CDR2: KGHSH and LQKENI. The CDR3 DNA follows: TGTGCCAGCTCACCACGCAGGGGCTCTGGGGCCAACGTCCTGACTTTA. This codes for CASSPRRGSGANVLTL.

This clonotype was recorded a few times. A much larger clone differs from this one at a single base, so this may be a read error. The chain combines TRBV7-9 with TRBJ2-5, with TRBD2 identical over 11 bases. V lost 5 bases and J lost 7; bases outside the gene matches: 9. CDR3 length: 15 amino acids. Per germline, CDR1 SEHNR and CDR2 FQNEAQ (reference sequence). The CDR3 is CASSPPTGTSGTQYF. CDR3 DNA: TGTGCCAGCAGCCCACCAACCGGGACTAGCGGGACCCAGTACTTC.

This clonotype was observed a single time. An end of the junction does not agree with germline; a read error may underlie this. This chain joins TRBV12-3 or TRBV12-4 and TRBJ1-6; possibly TRBD1 for D (6 bases). The CDR3 spans 13 residues. The CDR3 DNA reads TGTGACAGCACCGACAGGATTAATTCAACCCTCCACTTT. Translating it yields CDSTDRINSTLHF.

The chain is built from TRBV15 and TRBJ1-1; D not resolved. The V gene's germline CDR1 is LNHNV and CDR2 YYDKDF (reference sequence). With 5 bases removed from V and 5 bases from J, the gap between germline ends came to 12 bases. The CDR3 has 13 residues. CDR3 in DNA: TGTGCCACCAGCCGGCACAGAGTTACTGAAGCTTTCTTT. This codes for CATSRHRVTEAFF.

About this clonotype itself: Just one base apart from a much larger clone, this may be a read error. The chain employs TRBV29-1 and TRBJ2-1; D remains unclear. V lost 4 bases and J 1 base, leaving 11 bases between the germline ends. CDR3 length equals 14 residues. The germline V gene encodes CDR1 SQVTM and CDR2 ANQGSEA. The CDR3 protein is CSVGSQLSYNEQFF. CDR3 in DNA: TGCAGCGTTGGCAGTCAACTTTCCTACAATGAGCAGTTCTTC.

Points on this clonotype: A much larger clone is a single base away; this may be a read error. The genes are TRBV4-1 and TRBJ1-3; no firm D call. Between the trimmed V and J ends, which lost 10 bases and 4 bases, there was a span of 11 bases. CDR3 length: 12 amino acids. Per the germline V gene, CDR1 is MGHRA and CDR2 is YSYEKL. The CDR3 loop reads CAISEGGNTIYF. The DNA for the CDR3 is TGCGCCATCAGTGAAGGGGGAAACACCATATATTTT.